The source of this TCR beta chain is a study of cytomegalovirus exposure and HLA in healthy donors (dated 2017 in TCRdb). Regarding the study in general: In an earlier analysis of 450 to 750 of the donors, approximately 300 Gb of sequence data and just under 120 million unique TCR beta sequences from about 190 million T cells were reported. An early release covering approximately 600 HLA-typed donors comprised around 300 gigabases of sequencing data and some 79 million unique TCR sequences. Of the 398 genotyped donors, approximately 80% were placed in the genetic ancestry cluster associated with self-reported Caucasian donors. The study aimed to test whether cataloging public T cell receptors could reveal signatures of past pathogen exposure. Using immunosequencing, the study profiled T cell repertoires from 500 to 800 subjects and related those repertoires to cytomegalovirus serostatus. In addition to the first cohort of 650 to 750 subjects, a separate validation cohort of 120 different subjects was used. The study combined high-throughput TCR immunosequencing, statistical association of individual TCRs with disease status, and machine learning to predict cytomegalovirus infection status. A later analysis re-analyzed previously published TCR beta repertoires from roughly 690 donors and added high-resolution HLA genotyping to study TCR occurrence patterns. The later analysis used no new phenotypic data to find candidate immune exposures, relying instead on TCR beta sequences and their occurrence across donors. To decide whether each TCR beta V gene segment behaved as functional or pseudogenic, an earlier analysis of over 500 of the donors relied on high-throughput TCR beta sequencing. Donor age, sex, ethnicity and CMV serostatus were collected together with the repertoire data. A later genetic analysis took genome-wide SNP genotypes for about 55% of the roughly 700 donors and used that subset as a discovery cohort. Every repertoire in the discovery cohort had been generated on one and the same sequencing platform. HLA typing covered class I and class II loci at four-digit resolution. Typing coverage differed by locus: A, B, C, DRB1 and DQB1 were typed in about 620-630 donors, DQA1 in about 500, DPA1 in around 610, and DPB1 in just under 480. Roughly five DR-DQ haplotypes were handled as single units for association and clustering, since linkage in the cohort was strong. Among some 400 genotyped donors of the cohort, an average of around 220,000 unique TCR beta nucleotide sequences was sequenced per donor, of which roughly 18% were non-productive. Overall study outcomes, separate from this receptor: Linkage disequilibrium might explain the correlated functional status among segregating V segments, but an unknown experimental factor could not be ruled out. A later genetic analysis associated a missense DCLRE1C variant with V-gene and J-gene trimming of TCR beta chains, and an independent cohort replicated the association. Cytomegalovirus status was reported to be diagnosed by the classifier with high specificity and sensitivity in both the original and validation cohorts. In vitro tests confirmed that a few of the cytomegalovirus-associated TCR beta chains recognize cytomegalovirus antigens. In a later analysis, HLA-associated TCR beta chains were found to be more clonally expanded and to have lower generation probabilities than equally common non-associated chains. Because HLA typing was unavailable for some donors at each locus, only the typed subset was used in association tests. In an earlier analysis of under 600 of the donors, most TCR beta V segments were observed in productive rearrangements about 90% or about 30% of the time, broadly matching IMGT annotations. A group of highly shared sequence variants was considered likely to be a technical artifact of the sequencing pipeline. Several of the top co-occurrence clusters appeared to be linked to parvovirus B19, influenza, CMV and Epstein-Barr virus, according to a later analysis. According to a later analysis, TCR association rates differed among HLA loci, with DRB1 alleles showing the most associated TCRs and HLA-C alleles showing the fewest. The earlier analysis of 587 of the donors excluded some 16 rarely observed V segments, including chromosome 9 orphons, because counts were too low. When HLA alleles, especially DR and DQ, strongly co-occurred, attributing TCR associations to individual alleles was difficult. Only TCR beta chains were sequenced in this cohort, and the absence of alpha or paired-chain data limited detectable features. Roughly uniform sequencing depth across donors was assumed in presence/absence analyses, although this assumption may not hold. The only immune exposure information available for the cohort was CMV serostatus. A further reported finding was that TCR beta sequences accurately predicted the HLA-A and HLA-B alleles for most subjects in the first cohort. Compared with the roughly 700-donor mean, donors in an Asian-associated ancestry cluster had fewer N-insertions in productive TCRs, according to a later genetic analysis. A later analysis found that most CMV-associated TCR beta chains appeared HLA-restricted, with HLA associations seemingly driven largely by CMV exposure. Because the 87-base-pair reads could not distinguish some IMGT-functional V segments, including TRBV6-2 and TRBV6-3, those segments were excluded. Across donors, most TCR sequences were observed very rarely, whereas some public TCRs were present in many individuals. The study listed 170 or so TCR beta chains as associated with cytomegalovirus. A later analysis associated 15,000 to 20,000 TCR beta sequences with specific HLA alleles at a false discovery rate of 0.05. The authors suggested that the approach could potentially be generalized to other disease states and immunological phenotypes.

In total, fewer than 750 healthy bone marrow donors made up the cohort. Cohort members were all nominally healthy when sampled, although unrecorded immune exposures were likely present. The donor tested CMV seronegative and was one of the 352 seronegative cohort members. A peripheral blood sample was provided by each donor, and peripheral blood mononuclear cells were used for TCR beta sequencing. The Qiagen DNeasy Blood Extraction Kit was used to extract genomic DNA from the blood cell samples. Library creation used the immunoSEQ multiplex PCR assay. The multiplex PCR relied on a mix of 60 forward primers for TCR Vbeta segments and 13 reverse primers for TCR Jbeta segments. Amplification of the CDR3 region of rearranged TCR beta genes was performed with a multiplex PCR assay on genomic DNA. Amplified TCR beta libraries were sequenced as 87-base-pair reads on the Illumina HiSeq System. The authors processed their data as follows. In a later analysis, 77 million or so unique TCR beta chains were counted across the roughly 610 repertoires, and approximately 11 million of these chains were shared by at least two donors. Raw reads were error-corrected and collapsed into unique sequences with a nearest-neighbor algorithm that merged closely related sequences to remove PCR and sequencing errors. To assign V, D and J gene segments, CDR3 sequences were aligned to IMGT reference sequences. For a sequence to be retained, at least a six-nucleotide match to both a V gene segment and a J gene segment was required. Rearrangements were classified as productive when the CDR3 lacked stop codons and remained in frame with V and J, and all other rearrangements were classified as non-productive. Following IMGT convention, CDR3 was defined as the stretch from the second conserved V-encoded cysteine to the conserved J-encoded phenylalanine. The earlier analysis of about 610 of the donors excluded any sequence lacking an unambiguous match to a single V gene segment. In an earlier analysis of several hundred of the donors, V segments were called functional above 56.7% productive rearrangements and were called segregating when the between-donor standard deviation exceeded 5%. A statistical classification framework was developed to diagnose cytomegalovirus status using the catalog of TCR beta chain sequences. V and J gene assignment, in a later analysis, came from comparing TCR nucleotide sequences with IMGT/GENE-DB human TR gene sequences. Using the TCRdist pipeline, a later analysis assigned CDR3 sequences along with most-parsimonious VDJ recombination scenarios. In a later analysis, every TCR beta chain was defined by the combination of its CDR3 amino acid sequence and its V-gene family, and reads without a unique V-gene family were dropped. As a way to deal with suspected cross-contamination and a sequencing artifact, a later analysis dropped under 600 nucleotide sequences that were highly shared and had low generation probability. In a later analysis, a clonal expansion index for each public chain was calculated from normalized within-repertoire ranks of inferred template counts. In a later analysis, generation probabilities were computed using a VDJ recombination model fitted to out-of-frame rearrangements, and the results were checked against IGoR. A later analysis scored TCR-TCR, TCR-HLA and TCR-CMV co-occurrence with hypergeometric tests, applying a repertoire-size bias correction to TCR pairs. A later analysis estimated false discovery rates by permuting HLA or CMV assignments 20 times. In a later analysis, co-occurring TCRs were grouped using DBSCAN, and TCRdist sequence similarity was added for clustering within HLA-allele-positive subsets. Co-occurrence clustering excluded repertoires with fewer than 30,000 or more than 120,000 public chains, plus five with anomalous nucleotide sharing. The immuneACCESS repertoire file appears here via TCRdb, limited to in-frame rearrangements. These files lack a portion of the clones; in checked studies, under half of the deficit traces to unresolved V genes, and the cause of the others is not known. V, J and clone size derive from that table, while D and trimming were established from the DNA sequence. For this sample the table gives under 200,000 clones, of which over 75% were detected only once. Around 2.2% of the sample lies in the top ten.

On this clone: Its specific antigen is unknown. Nothing much larger sits one base from this clone, and base qualities are not available.

CDR1 and CDR2 are read off the germline V gene as SGHVS and FQNEAQ. Inclusive of the bounding cysteine and phenylalanine, the CDR3 is 15 residues long. Of the read, only the CDR3 DNA is kept; its 45 bases are in frame from base 1. For this chain, trimming is 1 base at the V end and 7 bases at the J end, and the number of junction bases without a gene match is 5. This clonotype originated in a man between 60 and 75 years old in good health and CMV-seronegative. The sample comprised PBMCs. The sequence joins TRBV7-8 to TRBJ2-2, and 8 junctional nucleotides match TRBD1. The DNA is TGTGCCAGCAGCTTAGTAACAGGGGGTAGCGGGGAGCTGTTTTTT. This sequence encodes CASSLVTGGSGELFF.